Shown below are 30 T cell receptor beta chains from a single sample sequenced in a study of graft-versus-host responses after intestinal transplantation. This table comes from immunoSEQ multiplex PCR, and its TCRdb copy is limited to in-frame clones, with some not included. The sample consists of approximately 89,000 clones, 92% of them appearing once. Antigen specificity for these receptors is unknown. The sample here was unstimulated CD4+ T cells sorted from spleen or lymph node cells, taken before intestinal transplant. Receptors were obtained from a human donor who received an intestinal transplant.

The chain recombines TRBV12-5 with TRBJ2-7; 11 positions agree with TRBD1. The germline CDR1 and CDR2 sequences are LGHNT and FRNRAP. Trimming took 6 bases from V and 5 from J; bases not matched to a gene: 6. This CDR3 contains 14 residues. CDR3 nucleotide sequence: TGTGCTAGTGGAAGCGGACAGGGGGCGCACGAGCAGTACTTC. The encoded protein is CASGSGQGAHEQYF. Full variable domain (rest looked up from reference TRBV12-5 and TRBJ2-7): DARVTQTPRHKVTEMGQEVTMRCQPILGHNTVFWYRQTMMQGLELLAYFRNRAPLDDSGMPKDRFSAEMPDATLATLKIQPSEPRDSAVYFCASGSGQGAHEQYFGPGTRLTVT.

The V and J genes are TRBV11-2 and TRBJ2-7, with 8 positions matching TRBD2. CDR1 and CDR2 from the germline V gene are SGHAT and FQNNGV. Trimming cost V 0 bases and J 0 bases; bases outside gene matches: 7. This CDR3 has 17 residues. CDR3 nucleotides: TGTGCCAGCAGCTTAGATGGGGGGACTAGTCTCTCCTACGAGCAGTACTTC. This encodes CASSLDGGTSLSYEQYF.

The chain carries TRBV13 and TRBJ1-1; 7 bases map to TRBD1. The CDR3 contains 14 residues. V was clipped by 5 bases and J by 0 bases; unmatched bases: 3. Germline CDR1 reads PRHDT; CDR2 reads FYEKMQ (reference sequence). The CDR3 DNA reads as TGTGCCAGCAGCCCGGGACAGCTGAACACTGAAGCTTTCTTT. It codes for CASSPGQLNTEAFF.

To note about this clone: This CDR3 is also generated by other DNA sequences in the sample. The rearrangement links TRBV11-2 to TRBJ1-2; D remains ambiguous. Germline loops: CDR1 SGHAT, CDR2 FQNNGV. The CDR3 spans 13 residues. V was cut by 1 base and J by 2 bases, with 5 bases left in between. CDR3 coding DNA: TGTGCCAGCAGCTTAGGCAGAAACTATGGCTACACCTTC. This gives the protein CASSLGRNYGYTF.

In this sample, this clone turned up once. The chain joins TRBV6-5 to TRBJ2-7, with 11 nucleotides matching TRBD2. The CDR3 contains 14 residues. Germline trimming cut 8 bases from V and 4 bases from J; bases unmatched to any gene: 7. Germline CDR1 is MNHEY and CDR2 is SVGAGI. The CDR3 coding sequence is TGTGCCAGCCCCCCCACTAGCGGGGGTTACGAGCAGTACTTC. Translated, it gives CASPPTSGGYEQYF.

This CDR3 reads CAGNRAEGYTF. In DNA, the CDR3 is TGTGCCGGGAACAGGGCAGAGGGCTACACCTTC. The rearrangement links TRBV30 to TRBJ1-2; D is possibly TRBD1 (6 bases). Deletions cut 8 bases from V and 8 bases from J, with 15 bases between. Per the germline V gene, CDR1 is GTSNPN and CDR2 is SVGIG (reference sequence). The CDR3 length is 11 residues.

CDR3 in DNA: TGTGCCTGGAGTGTCTCGGGGAAGGAGGAAAAACTGTTTTTT. It yields the protein CAWSVSGKEEKLFF. This rearrangement joins TRBV30 to TRBJ1-4; D is ambiguous. V was shortened by 0 bases and J by 8 bases, with 13 bases between the two germline ends. The CDR3 runs 14 residues. Germline V CDR1 and CDR2: GTSNPN, SVGIG (reference sequence).

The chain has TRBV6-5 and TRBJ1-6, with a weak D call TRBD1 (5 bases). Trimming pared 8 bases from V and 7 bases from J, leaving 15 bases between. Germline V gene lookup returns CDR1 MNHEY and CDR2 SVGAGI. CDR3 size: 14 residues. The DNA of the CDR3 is TGTGCCAGCCGGGACTGGGTCACAAATTCACCCCTCCACTTT. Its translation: CASRDWVTNSPLHF.

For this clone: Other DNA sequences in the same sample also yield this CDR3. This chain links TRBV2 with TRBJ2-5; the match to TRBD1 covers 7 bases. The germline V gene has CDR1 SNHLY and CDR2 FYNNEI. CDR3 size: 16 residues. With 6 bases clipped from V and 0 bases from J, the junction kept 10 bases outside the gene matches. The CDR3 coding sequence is TGTGCCAGCAGGGGGACAGTCTTTTCGTACCAAGAGACCCAGTACTTC. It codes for CASRGTVFSYQETQYF.

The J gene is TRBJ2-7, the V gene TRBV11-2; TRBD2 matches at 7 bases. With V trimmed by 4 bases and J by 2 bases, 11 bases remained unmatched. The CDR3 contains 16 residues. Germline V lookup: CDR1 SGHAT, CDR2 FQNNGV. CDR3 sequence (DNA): TGTGCCAGCAGCTCCACCGGGTGGCTAGCGGCCTACGAGCAGTACTTC. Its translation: CASSSTGWLAAYEQYF. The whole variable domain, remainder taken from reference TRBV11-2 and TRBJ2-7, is EAGVAQSPRYKIIEKRQSVAFWCNPISGHATLYWYQQILGQGPKLLIQFQNNGVVDDSQLPKDRFSAERLKGVDSTLKIQPAKLEDSAVYLCASSSTGWLAAYEQYFGPGTRLTVT.

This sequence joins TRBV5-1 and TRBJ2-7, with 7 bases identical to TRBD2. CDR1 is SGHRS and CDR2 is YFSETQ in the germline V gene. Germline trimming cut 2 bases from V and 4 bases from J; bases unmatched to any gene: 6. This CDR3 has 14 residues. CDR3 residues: CASSFAGDLYEQYF. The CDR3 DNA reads TGCGCCAGCAGCTTTGCGGGAGATTTGTACGAGCAGTACTTC.

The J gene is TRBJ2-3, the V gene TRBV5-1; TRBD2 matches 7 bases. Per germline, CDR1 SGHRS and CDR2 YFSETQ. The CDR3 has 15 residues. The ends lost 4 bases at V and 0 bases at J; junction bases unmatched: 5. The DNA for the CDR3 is TGCGCCAGCAGCCGGAGCGGGAAGAGCACAGATACGCAGTATTTT. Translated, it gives CASSRSGKSTDTQYF. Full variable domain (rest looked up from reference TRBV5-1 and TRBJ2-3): KAGVTQTPRYLIKTRGQQVTLSCSPISGHRSVSWYQQTPGQGLQFLFEYFSETQRNKGNFPGRFSGRQFSNSRSEMNVSTLELGDSALYLCASSRSGKSTDTQYFGPGTRLTVL.

CDR3: CASSPRTGSTDTQYF. In DNA form, the CDR3 reads TGCGCCAGCAGCCCCCGGACAGGGTCCACAGATACGCAGTATTTT. The V gene is TRBV5-1, the J gene TRBJ2-3; 8 nucleotides agree with TRBD1. Germline CDR1 and CDR2: SGHRS and YFSETQ. The CDR3 is made up of 15 amino acids. V shed 4 bases, J shed 2 bases, and the junction held 6 bases outside the gene matches.

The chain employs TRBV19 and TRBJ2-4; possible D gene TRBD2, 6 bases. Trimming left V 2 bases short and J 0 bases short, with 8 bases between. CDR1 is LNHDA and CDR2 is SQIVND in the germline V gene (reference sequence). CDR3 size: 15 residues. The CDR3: CASSISGLAKNIQYF. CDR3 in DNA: TGTGCCAGTAGTATATCGGGACTAGCCAAAAACATTCAGTACTTC. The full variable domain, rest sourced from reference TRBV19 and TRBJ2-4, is DGGITQSPKYLFRKEGQNVTLSCEQNLNHDAMYWYRQDPGQGLRLIYYSQIVNDFQKGDIAEGYSVSREKKESFPLTVTSAQKNPTAFYLCASSISGLAKNIQYFGAGTRLSVL.

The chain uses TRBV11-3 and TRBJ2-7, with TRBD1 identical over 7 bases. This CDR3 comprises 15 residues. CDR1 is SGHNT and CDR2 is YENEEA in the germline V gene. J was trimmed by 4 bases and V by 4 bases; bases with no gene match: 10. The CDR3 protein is CASSSWTGEGYEQYF. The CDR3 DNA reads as TGTGCCAGCAGCTCGTGGACAGGAGAGGGGTACGAGCAGTACTTC.

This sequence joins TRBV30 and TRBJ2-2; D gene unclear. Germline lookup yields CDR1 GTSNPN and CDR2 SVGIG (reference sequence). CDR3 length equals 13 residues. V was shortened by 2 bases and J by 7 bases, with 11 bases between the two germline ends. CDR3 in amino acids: CAWSMPRLGELFF. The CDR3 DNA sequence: TGTGCCTGGAGTATGCCCAGACTCGGGGAGCTGTTTTTT.

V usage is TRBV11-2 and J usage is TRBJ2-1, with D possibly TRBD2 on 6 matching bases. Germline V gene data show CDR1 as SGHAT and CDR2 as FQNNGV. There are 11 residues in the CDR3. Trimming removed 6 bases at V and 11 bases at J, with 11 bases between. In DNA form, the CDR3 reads TGTGCCAGCAGGGAAACTAGCCAGCAGTTCTTC. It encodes CASRETSQQFF.

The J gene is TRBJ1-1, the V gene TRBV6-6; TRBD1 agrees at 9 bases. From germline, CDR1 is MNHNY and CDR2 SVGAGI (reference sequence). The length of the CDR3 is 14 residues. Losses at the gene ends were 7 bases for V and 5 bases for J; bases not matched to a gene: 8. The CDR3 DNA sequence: TGTGCCAGCACCGAACAGGGGGCGGGAACTGAAGCTTTCTTT. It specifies CASTEQGAGTEAFF.

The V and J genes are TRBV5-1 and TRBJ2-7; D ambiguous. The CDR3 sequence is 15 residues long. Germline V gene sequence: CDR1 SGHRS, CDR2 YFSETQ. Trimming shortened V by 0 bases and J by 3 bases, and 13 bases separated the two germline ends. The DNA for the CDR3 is TGCGCCAGCAGCTTGGTACCAGGCCCCCTCTACGAGCAGTACTTC. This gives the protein CASSLVPGPLYEQYF.

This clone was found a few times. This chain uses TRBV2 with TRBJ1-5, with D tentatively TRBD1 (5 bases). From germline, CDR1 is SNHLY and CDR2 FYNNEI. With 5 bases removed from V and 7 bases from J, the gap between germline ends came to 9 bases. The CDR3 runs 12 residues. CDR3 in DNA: TGTGCCAGCAGTTTTACAGGCCAGCCCCAGCATTTT. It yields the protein CASSFTGQPQHF.

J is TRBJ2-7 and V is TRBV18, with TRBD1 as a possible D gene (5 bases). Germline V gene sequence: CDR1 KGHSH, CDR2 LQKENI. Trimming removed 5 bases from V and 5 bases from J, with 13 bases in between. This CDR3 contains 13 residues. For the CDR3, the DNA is TGTGCCAGCTCATTTAGGACAAGAGACGAGCAGTACTTC. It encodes CASSFRTRDEQYF.

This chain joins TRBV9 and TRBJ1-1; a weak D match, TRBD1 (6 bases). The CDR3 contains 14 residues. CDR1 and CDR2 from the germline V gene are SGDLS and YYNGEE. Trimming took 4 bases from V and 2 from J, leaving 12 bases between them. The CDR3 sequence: CASSRTGQNTEAFF. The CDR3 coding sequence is TGTGCCAGCAGCCGAACGGGACAAAACACTGAAGCTTTCTTT.

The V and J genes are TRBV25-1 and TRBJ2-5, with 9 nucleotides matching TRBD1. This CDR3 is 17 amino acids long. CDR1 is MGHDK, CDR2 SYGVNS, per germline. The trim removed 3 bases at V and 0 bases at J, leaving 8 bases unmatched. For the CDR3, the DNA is TGTGCCAGCAGTGATGGGACAGGGATTTGGAACCAAGAGACCCAGTACTTC. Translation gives CASSDGTGIWNQETQYF.

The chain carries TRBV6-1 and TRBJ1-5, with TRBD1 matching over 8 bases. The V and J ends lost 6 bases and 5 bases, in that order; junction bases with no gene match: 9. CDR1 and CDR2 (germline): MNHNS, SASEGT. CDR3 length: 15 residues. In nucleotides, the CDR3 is TGTGCCAGCAGGCAGGGGGCAGGAGGAGATCAGCCCCAGCATTTT. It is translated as CASRQGAGGDQPQHF.

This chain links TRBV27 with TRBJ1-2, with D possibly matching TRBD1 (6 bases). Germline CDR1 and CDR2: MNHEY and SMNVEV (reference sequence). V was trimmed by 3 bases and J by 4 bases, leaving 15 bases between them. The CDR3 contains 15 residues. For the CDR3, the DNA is TGTGCCAGCAGTTTCAGGGGCGGAGCCAGCTATGGCTACACCTTC. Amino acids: CASSFRGGASYGYTF.

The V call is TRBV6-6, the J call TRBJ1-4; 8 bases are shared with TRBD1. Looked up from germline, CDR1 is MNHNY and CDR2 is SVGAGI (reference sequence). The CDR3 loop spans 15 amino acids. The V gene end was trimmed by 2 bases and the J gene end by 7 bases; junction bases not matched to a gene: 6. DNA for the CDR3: TGTGCCAGCAGTTACCACAGGGGGATGATTGAAAAACTGTTTTTT. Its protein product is CASSYHRGMIEKLFF.

The CDR3: CASSVGGHANYGYTF. CDR3 sequence (DNA): TGTGCCAGCAGTGTAGGGGGTCACGCTAACTATGGCTACACCTTC. The rearrangement joins TRBV2 to TRBJ1-2, with D possibly being TRBD1 (6 bases). V was clipped by 4 bases and J by 0 bases, with 12 bases between them. In germline, CDR1 is SNHLY, CDR2 FYNNEI. The CDR3 runs to 15 residues.

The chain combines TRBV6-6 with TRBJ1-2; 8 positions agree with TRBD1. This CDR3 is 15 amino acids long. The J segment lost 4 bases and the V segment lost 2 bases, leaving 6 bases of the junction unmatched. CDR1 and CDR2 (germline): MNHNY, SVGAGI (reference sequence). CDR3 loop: CASSYAPRGLYGYTF. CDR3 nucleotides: TGTGCCAGCAGTTACGCCCCCAGGGGGCTCTATGGCTACACCTTC.

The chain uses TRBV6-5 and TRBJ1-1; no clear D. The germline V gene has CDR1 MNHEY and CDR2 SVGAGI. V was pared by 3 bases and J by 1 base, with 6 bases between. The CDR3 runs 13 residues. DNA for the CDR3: TGTGCCAGCAGTTATAGCCGGAACACTGAAGCTTTCTTT. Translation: CASSYSRNTEAFF.

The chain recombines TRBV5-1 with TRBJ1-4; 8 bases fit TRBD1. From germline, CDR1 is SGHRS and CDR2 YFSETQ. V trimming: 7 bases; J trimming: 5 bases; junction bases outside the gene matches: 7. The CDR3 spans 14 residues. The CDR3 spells CASCDRGENEKLFF. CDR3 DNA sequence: TGCGCCAGCTGCGACAGGGGAGAGAATGAAAAACTGTTTTTT.